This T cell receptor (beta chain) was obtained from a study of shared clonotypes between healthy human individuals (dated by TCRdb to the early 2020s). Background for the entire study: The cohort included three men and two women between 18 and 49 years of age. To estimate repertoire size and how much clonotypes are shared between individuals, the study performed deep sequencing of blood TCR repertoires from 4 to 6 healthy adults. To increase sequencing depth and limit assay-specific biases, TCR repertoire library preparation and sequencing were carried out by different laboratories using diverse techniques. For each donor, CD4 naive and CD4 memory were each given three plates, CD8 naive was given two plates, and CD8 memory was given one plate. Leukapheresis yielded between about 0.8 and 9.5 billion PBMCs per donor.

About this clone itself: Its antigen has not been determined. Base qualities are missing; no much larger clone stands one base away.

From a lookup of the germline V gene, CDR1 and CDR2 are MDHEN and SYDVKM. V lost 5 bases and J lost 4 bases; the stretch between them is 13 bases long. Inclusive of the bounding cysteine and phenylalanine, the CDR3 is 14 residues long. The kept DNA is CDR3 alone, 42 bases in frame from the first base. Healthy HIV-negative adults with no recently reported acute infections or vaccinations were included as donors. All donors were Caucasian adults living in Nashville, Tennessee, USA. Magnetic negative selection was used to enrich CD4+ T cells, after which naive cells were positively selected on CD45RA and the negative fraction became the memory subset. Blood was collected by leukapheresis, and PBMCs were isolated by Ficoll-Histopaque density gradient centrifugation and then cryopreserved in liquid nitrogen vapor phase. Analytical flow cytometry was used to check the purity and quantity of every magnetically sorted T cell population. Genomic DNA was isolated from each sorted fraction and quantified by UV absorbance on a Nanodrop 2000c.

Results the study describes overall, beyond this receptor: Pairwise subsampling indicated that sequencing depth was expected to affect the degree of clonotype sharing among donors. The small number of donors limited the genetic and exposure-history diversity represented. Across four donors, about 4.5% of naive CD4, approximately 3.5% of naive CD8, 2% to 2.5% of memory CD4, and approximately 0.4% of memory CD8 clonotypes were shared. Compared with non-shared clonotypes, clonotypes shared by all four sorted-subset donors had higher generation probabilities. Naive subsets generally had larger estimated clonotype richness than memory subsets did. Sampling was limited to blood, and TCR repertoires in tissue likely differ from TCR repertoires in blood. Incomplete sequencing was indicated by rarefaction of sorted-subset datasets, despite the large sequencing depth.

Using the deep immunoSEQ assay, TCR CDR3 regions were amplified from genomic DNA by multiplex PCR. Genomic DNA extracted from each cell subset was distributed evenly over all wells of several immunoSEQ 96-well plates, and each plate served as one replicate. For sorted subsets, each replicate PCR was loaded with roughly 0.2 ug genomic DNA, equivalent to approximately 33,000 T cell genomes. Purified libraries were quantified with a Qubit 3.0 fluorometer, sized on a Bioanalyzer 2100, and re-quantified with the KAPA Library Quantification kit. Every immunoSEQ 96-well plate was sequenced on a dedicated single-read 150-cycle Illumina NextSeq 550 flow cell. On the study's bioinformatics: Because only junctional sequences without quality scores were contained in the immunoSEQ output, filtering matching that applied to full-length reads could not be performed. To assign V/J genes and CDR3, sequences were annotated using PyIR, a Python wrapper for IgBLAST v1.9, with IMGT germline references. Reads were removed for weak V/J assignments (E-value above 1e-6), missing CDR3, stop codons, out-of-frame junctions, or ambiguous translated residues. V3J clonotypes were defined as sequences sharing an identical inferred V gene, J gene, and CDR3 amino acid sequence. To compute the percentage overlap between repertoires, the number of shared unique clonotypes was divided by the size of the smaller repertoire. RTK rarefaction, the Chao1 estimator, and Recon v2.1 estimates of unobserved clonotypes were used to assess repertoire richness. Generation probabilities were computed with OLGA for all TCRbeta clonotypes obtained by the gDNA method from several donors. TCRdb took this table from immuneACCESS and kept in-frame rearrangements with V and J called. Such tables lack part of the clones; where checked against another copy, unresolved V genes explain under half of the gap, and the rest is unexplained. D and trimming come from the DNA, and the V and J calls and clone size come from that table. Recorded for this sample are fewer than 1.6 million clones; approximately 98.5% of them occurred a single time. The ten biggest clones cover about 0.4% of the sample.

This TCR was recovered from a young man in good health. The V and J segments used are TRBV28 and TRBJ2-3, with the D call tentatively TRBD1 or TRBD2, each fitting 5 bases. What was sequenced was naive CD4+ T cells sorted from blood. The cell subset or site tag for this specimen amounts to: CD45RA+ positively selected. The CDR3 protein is CASSGTSSADTQYF. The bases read TGTGCCAGCAGTGGGACCTCTTCCGCAGATACGCAGTATTTT.